Sequencing of this TCR beta chain was carried out in a study of blood T cell repertoires in COVID-19. About the study: Italy, Spain and the United States were the sources of the convalescent and acute COVID-19 samples. Sample material is recorded as cDNA or gDNA derived from T cells, B-cell-depleted T cells, or PBMCs.

In the original analysis: Reference gene primer amplification in the assay estimated nucleated cell counts. The method was immunoSEQ multiplex PCR; TCRdb's version includes in-frame clones alone and lacks a portion of them. The D gene and trimming were derived from the DNA, and the V and J assignments and clone size from that table. The table lists over 70,000 clones, around 83% of them singletons. Germline loops: CDR1 MNHEY, CDR2 SVGAGI. Trimming stripped 5 bases from V and 2 bases from J, with 12 bases between. This CDR3 has 14 amino acids. This TCR came from an elderly man with acute or convalescent COVID-19. The chain has TRBV6-5 and TRBJ2-5; maybe TRBD2 (6 bases). Input material: peripheral blood. DNA of the CDR3: TGTGCCAGCAGTCTTCGACTAGTACAAGAGACCCAGTACTTC. It yields the protein CASSLRLVQETQYF.